This T cell receptor beta chain was identified during a study of blood T cell repertoires in COVID-19. Background on the study: The United States, Italy and Spain supplied acute and convalescent COVID-19 samples. PBMCs, B-cell-depleted T cells, or T cells were the source of the cDNA or gDNA that made up the material.

V dropped 3 bases and J dropped 5; count of bases not matched to a gene: 2. Germline CDR1 is SGHRS and CDR2 is YFSETQ. The CDR3 runs 14 residues. Original processing methods: It was from reference gene primer amplification that nucleated cell counts were estimated. Assay: immunoSEQ multiplex PCR; the TCRdb copy retains only in-frame clones and omits some. V and J calls and clone size are as listed in that table; D and trimming were resolved from the DNA. This sample carries 45,000 to 65,000 clones, 82% of them seen once, and the ten largest clones take 3.5%. With respect to this clone: A much larger clone lies one base from this, so it may be a read error.

Sequencing input: peripheral blood. The receptor was isolated from a man aged 55 to 70 with acute or convalescent COVID-19. The gene calls are TRBV5-1 and TRBJ2-2, with TRBD1 matching over 9 bases. Here the CDR3 reads CASSSGTGTGELFF. The CDR3 nucleotides are TGCGCCAGCAGCTCCGGGACAGGGACCGGGGAGCTGTTTTTT.